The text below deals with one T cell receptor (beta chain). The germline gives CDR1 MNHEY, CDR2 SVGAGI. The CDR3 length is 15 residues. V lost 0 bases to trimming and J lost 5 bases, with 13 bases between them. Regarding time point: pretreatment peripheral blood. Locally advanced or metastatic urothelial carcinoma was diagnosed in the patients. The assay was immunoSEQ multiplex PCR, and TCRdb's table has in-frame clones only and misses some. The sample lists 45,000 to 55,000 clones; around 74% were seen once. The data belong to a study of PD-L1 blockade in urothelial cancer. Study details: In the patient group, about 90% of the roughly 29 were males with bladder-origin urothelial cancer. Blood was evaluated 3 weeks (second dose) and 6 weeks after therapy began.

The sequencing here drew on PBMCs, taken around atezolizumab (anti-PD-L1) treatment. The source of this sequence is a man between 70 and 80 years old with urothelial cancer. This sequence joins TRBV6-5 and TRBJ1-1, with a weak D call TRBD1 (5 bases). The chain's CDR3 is CASSYSGVGGTEAFF. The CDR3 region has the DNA TGTGCCAGCAGTTACTCGGGGGTGGGGGGAACTGAAGCTTTCTTT.